These 19 T cell receptor beta chains came from one sample sequenced in a study of T cells in Graves' hyperthyroidism and ophthalmopathy (dated by TCRdb to the late 2010s). Libraries were built with multiplex PCR. The sequencer was an Illumina HiSeq 2000. The TCR beta CDR3 regions were amplified from the RNA transcripts. The first round of RT-PCR for the TCR CDR3 was performed with the HTBI primer set and the Qiagen OneStep RT-PCR kit. TCRdb reworked the public reads: Q25 trimming with fastp, MiXCR clone assembly, productive beta chains retained. Entries are consolidated by CDR3 protein sequence, retaining the most common genes and DNA. This sample is represented by over 650,000 distinct CDR3 sequences; about a sixth of them were singletons. The top ten clones comprise around 8.1% of the sample. Material: blood. These receptors all come from a man younger than 30 with Graves' hyperthyroidism.

This clonotype showed up many times. This CDR3 is CASTMDGWGETQYF. The CDR3 region has the DNA TGTGCCAGCACCATGGATGGCTGGGGTGAGACCCAGTACTTC. This sequence joins TRBV7-9 and TRBJ2-5, with no clear D. The germline V gene has CDR1 SEHNR and CDR2 FQNEAQ (reference sequence). CDR3 length: 14 residues. V was clipped by 7 bases and J by 5 bases, with 17 bases between them.

This chain uses TRBV30 with TRBJ2-3; weak D call: TRBD2 (5 bases). V was shortened by 2 bases and J by 2 bases, with 11 bases between the two germline ends. CDR3 length: 14 amino acids. In germline, CDR1 is GTSNPN, CDR2 SVGIG (reference sequence). The CDR3 sequence is CAWSSGEDTDTQYF. In nucleotides, the CDR3 is TGTGCCTGGAGTTCCGGGGAAGACACAGATACGCAGTATTTT.

The CDR3 DNA reads as TGTGCCAGCAGTTCCCCCGCGAGCGGGAGGGAAGAGACCCAGTACTTC. This gives the protein CASSSPASGREETQYF. This chain uses TRBV28 with TRBJ2-5; 10 nucleotides align to TRBD2. The CDR3 length is 16 residues. Per germline, CDR1 MDHEN and CDR2 SYDVKM. Trimming at V came to 4 bases and at J to 3 bases, leaving 8 bases not matched to a gene. The entire variable domain, with the rest obtained from reference TRBV28 and TRBJ2-5, is as follows: DVKVTQSSRYLVKRTGEKVFLECVQDMDHENMFWYRQDPGLGLRLIYFSYDVKMKEKGDIPEGYSVSREKKERFSLILESASTNQTSMYLCASSSPASGREETQYFGPGTRLLVL.

This clonotype has a count of ten or more. The chain combines TRBV30 with TRBJ2-1; TRBD2 aligns across 8 bases. Germline assignment: CDR1 GTSNPN and CDR2 SVGIG (reference sequence). This CDR3 comprises 12 residues. Trimming at V came to 3 bases and at J to 7 bases, leaving 2 bases not matched to a gene. The CDR3 reads CAWSGGANEQFF. In DNA form, the CDR3 reads TGTGCCTGGAGCGGGGGGGCAAATGAGCAGTTCTTC.

The chain recombines TRBV6-5 with TRBJ1-2, with TRBD1 identical over 7 bases. CDR1 is MNHEY and CDR2 is SVGAGI in the germline V gene. The CDR3 consists of 13 residues. Unmatched junction bases numbered 5, after V lost 2 bases and J lost 8 bases. The CDR3 region has the DNA TGTGCCAGCAGTTACGGTGGGGACAGCGGCTACACCTTC. This translates into CASSYGGDSGYTF.

V is TRBV11-2 and J is TRBJ1-6; D is unclear. Trimming cost V 2 bases and J 3 bases, with 17 bases left between them. This CDR3 has 18 amino acids. The V gene's germline CDR1 is SGHAT and CDR2 FQNNGV. The CDR3 reads CASSLLHPYLDYNSPLHF. In DNA form, the CDR3 reads TGTGCCAGCAGCTTATTGCACCCCTATCTTGACTATAATTCACCCCTCCACTTT.

This clonotype was observed a few times. The chain recombines TRBV4-1 with TRBJ2-3; no firm D call. V shed 5 bases and J shed 6 bases, with 15 bases lying between them. Per the germline V gene, CDR1 is MGHRA and CDR2 is YSYEKL. This CDR3 is 14 amino acids long. The CDR3 sequence is CASSAPGLWDTQYF. CDR3 sequence (DNA): TGCGCCAGCAGCGCGCCGGGCCTATGGGATACGCAGTATTTT.

The rearrangement links TRBV20-1 to TRBJ2-5; tentative D call: TRBD2 (6 bases). CDR1 and CDR2 from the germline V gene are DFQATT and SNEGSKA (reference sequence). The CDR3 contains 14 residues. Trimming pared 5 bases from V and 4 bases from J, leaving 17 bases between. The CDR3 loop reads CSAPRSEGGETQYF. CDR3 nucleotide sequence: TGCAGTGCTCCACGTTCGGAGGGTGGAGAGACCCAGTACTTC.

There are many counts of this clonotype. The CDR3, as DNA: TGTGCCAGCAGTCCTAGACTAGCCGACAGCACAGATACGCAGTATTTT. It specifies CASSPRLADSTDTQYF. The rearrangement links TRBV2 to TRBJ2-3; 7 bases agree with TRBD2. The V gene end was trimmed by 5 bases and the J gene end by 0 bases; junction bases not matched to a gene: 8. The CDR3 runs to 16 residues. Per the germline V gene, CDR1 is SNHLY and CDR2 is FYNNEI.

This clonotype was seen a few times. The V call is TRBV14, the J call TRBJ2-1; D unresolved. This CDR3 is 16 amino acids long. The germline V and J ends were trimmed by 3 bases and 0 bases, with 12 bases remaining between them. CDR1 is SGHDN, CDR2 FVKESK, per germline. The DNA of the CDR3 is TGTGCCAGCAGCCATTTGCGGACGAGCTCCTACAATGAGCAGTTCTTC. It codes for CASSHLRTSSYNEQFF.

This clonotype has at least ten counts. The gene calls are TRBV12-3 or TRBV12-4 and TRBJ1-2; possibly TRBD1 for D (6 bases). V was pared by 5 bases and J by 6 bases, with 16 bases between. The CDR3 is 14 residues long. CDR3 sequence reads: CASSPRVQGDGYTF. For the CDR3, the DNA is TGTGCCAGCAGTCCACGGGTACAGGGTGATGGCTACACCTTC.

This clonotype appeared many times. The V gene is TRBV18, the J gene TRBJ2-7; D may be TRBD2 (5 bases). The length of the CDR3 is 14 residues. V was pared by 0 bases and J by 3 bases, with 9 bases between. Germline V gene sequence: CDR1 KGHSH, CDR2 LQKENI. The DNA of the CDR3 is TGTGCCAGCTCACCACCCGAACGGGACTACGAGCAGTACTTC. Residues: CASSPPERDYEQYF.

This clonotype has only a few counts. The chain joins TRBV6-1 to TRBJ2-2, with D maybe TRBD2 (5 bases). CDR3 length: 14 amino acids. CDR1 and CDR2 (germline): MNHNS, SASEGT. V was trimmed by 5 bases and J by 0 bases, leaving 7 bases between them. The CDR3 DNA is TGTGCCAGCAGTACTAGACCGAACACCGGGGAGCTGTTTTTT. Protein: CASSTRPNTGELFF.

This clonotype has more than one count but fewer than ten. CDR3 region: CSAVPPAGANHYEQYF. In nucleotides, the CDR3 is TGCAGTGCTGTCCCGCCCGCCGGGGCCAACCACTACGAGCAGTACTTC. The chain combines TRBV20-1 with TRBJ2-7; D may be TRBD1 or TRBD2 (5 bases each). The CDR3 runs 16 residues. The germline V gene encodes CDR1 DFQATT and CDR2 SNEGSKA (reference sequence). Between the trimmed V and J ends, which lost 5 bases and 3 bases, there was a span of 23 bases.

This chain uses TRBV20-1 with TRBJ2-2, with TRBD2 matching 11 bases. The length of the CDR3 is 15 residues. The V gene's germline CDR1 is DFQATT and CDR2 SNEGSKA (reference sequence). Losses at the gene ends were 4 bases for V and 7 bases for J; bases not matched to a gene: 8. Here the CDR3 reads CSATTSGRFGGELFF. CDR3 DNA: TGCAGTGCTACCACTAGCGGGAGATTCGGCGGGGAGCTGTTTTTT.

This chain links TRBV2 with TRBJ1-4; the D gene is possibly TRBD1 (6 bases). CDR1 SNHLY and CDR2 FYNNEI come from the germline V gene. Trimming shortened V by 8 bases and J by 14 bases, and 18 bases separated the two germline ends. This CDR3 region has 12 residues. CDR3 DNA: TGTGCCAGCCGCAGGGGCTCAGTGGCCCTGTTTTTT. This translates into CASRRGSVALFF.

This clonotype was counted ten times or more. The chain recombines TRBV30 with TRBJ1-2; 8 bases fit TRBD1. In germline, CDR1 is GTSNPN, CDR2 SVGIG (reference sequence). With 5 bases clipped from V and 7 bases from J, the junction kept 6 bases outside the gene matches. The CDR3 length is 12 residues. The chain's CDR3 is CAWGQGLFGYTF. The CDR3 DNA reads as TGTGCCTGGGGACAGGGCCTCTTTGGCTACACCTTC.

This clonotype was picked up a small number of times. V gene TRBV4-2 combines with J gene TRBJ2-5, with 11 bases fitting TRBD2. J lost 5 bases, V lost 1 base, and 9 bases had no gene match. Germline CDR1 and CDR2: LGHNA and YNFKEQ. The CDR3 sequence is 17 residues long. This CDR3 reads CASSQGFVLAGAETQYF. CDR3 sequence (DNA): TGTGCCAGCAGCCAAGGATTCGTACTAGCGGGAGCCGAGACCCAGTACTTC.

The chain has TRBV12-3 or TRBV12-4 and TRBJ1-1; weak D call: TRBD1 (5 bases). This CDR3 is 14 amino acids long. Trimming left V 6 bases short and J 2 bases short, with 13 bases between. For the CDR3, the DNA is TGTGCCAGCAGCTTCGTGGGACCCAACACTGAAGCTTTCTTT. Its protein is CASSFVGPNTEAFF.